The sequence of this TCR beta chain was determined in a study of PD-1 blockade in classical Hodgkin lymphoma. Time point of the sample: cycle 4 day 1 (C4D1), after less than 7 weeks of nivolumab. Relapse was seen in all patients after autologous stem cell transplantation, and brentuximab vedotin exposure was variable. TCRdb's table, derived via immunoSEQ multiplex PCR, lists solely in-frame clones and lacks some. The profile shows around 9,700 clones, 70% to 85% of them singletons. The count of this clone is one. As yet, its antigen is unknown. The germline V gene has CDR1 KGHSH and CDR2 LQKENI. The CDR3 consists of 11 residues. V lost 3 bases and J lost 6, with 5 bases in between. General study points: Patients with a complete response exhibited baseline diversity comparable to newly diagnosed patients.

The material was peripheral blood mononuclear cells (PBMCs), obtained before the fourth cycle of nivolumab. This sequence was found in a human donor with classical Hodgkin lymphoma. The gene calls are TRBV18 and TRBJ1-2, with D uncertain. The CDR3 DNA follows: TGTGCCAGCTCACCGGGAGATGGCTACACCTTC. Protein product: CASSPGDGYTF.